The 30 T cell receptor beta chains reported below all come from one sample, sequenced in a study of blood T cells in healthy people across ages. Using a J-beta primer mix together with a sample-barcoded 5' primer, a second PCR was run for roughly 7 to 11 cycles. MiXCR was run by TCRdb on the 5' RACE reads, yielding one entry per CDR3 protein. This table has 1.5 million to 2 million distinct CDR3 sequences, roughly 30% appearing once. The sample comprised blood. Receptors originate from a woman in her 30s in good health.

As concerns this clonotype: Relative to the germline gene, one junction end is altered; a read error may explain this. The rearrangement links TRBV7-9 to TRBJ2-7; the D gene is possibly TRBD2 (6 bases). The CDR3 covers 15 residues. Germline V gives CDR1 SEHNR, CDR2 FQNEAQ (reference sequence). The CDR3 is CTSSLGAGGSYEQYF. Written as DNA, the CDR3 is TGTACCAGCAGCTTAGGGGCAGGAGGGTCCTACGAGCAGTACTTC.

The table lists this clonotype with a few counts. The V and J genes are TRBV28 and TRBJ2-7; D is possibly TRBD1 (6 bases). The CDR3 runs 14 residues. The V and J ends lost 5 bases and 0 bases respectively, with 11 bases between them. Germline V gene lookup returns CDR1 MDHEN and CDR2 SYDVKM. The CDR3 reads CASSAWTVSYEQYF. The CDR3 DNA reads TGTGCCAGCAGTGCCTGGACAGTCTCCTACGAGCAGTACTTC. The whole variable domain, filled in from reference TRBV28 and TRBJ2-7, reads DVKVTQSSRYLVKRTGEKVFLECVQDMDHENMFWYRQDPGLGLRLIYFSYDVKMKEKGDIPEGYSVSREKKERFSLILESASTNQTSMYLCASSAWTVSYEQYFGPGTRLTVT.

This clonotype was seen at least ten times. The chain is built from TRBV29-1 and TRBJ2-4, with TRBD2 matching 10 bases. The CDR3 runs 14 residues. The germline V gene has CDR1 SQVTM and CDR2 ANQGSEA. Germline trimming cut 7 bases from V and 9 bases from J; bases unmatched to any gene: 12. DNA for the CDR3: TGCAGCGCTAGCGGGAGCGATAGTCTGGGCATTCAGTACTTC. Its translation is CSASGSDSLGIQYF.

This clonotype appeared a single time. The chain joins TRBV3-1 to TRBJ2-4; D is uncertain. The J call is doubtful: the DNA matches TRBJ2-5 better. The CDR3 totals 12 residues. CDR1 is LGHDT, CDR2 YNNKEL, per germline (reference sequence). CDR3 nucleotide sequence: TGTGCCAGCAGCTTCCGGATAGAGACCCAGTACTTC. Residues: CASSFRIETQYF.

This clonotype has just a few counts. The V and J genes are TRBV20-1 and TRBJ2-5; D is unclear. Trimming took 6 bases from V and 4 from J, leaving 6 bases between them. From germline, CDR1 is DFQATT and CDR2 SNEGSKA (reference sequence). The CDR3 runs to 10 residues. CDR3 amino acids: CSALLETQYF. DNA of the CDR3: TGCAGTGCGTTGTTAGAGACCCAGTACTTC.

This chain uses TRBV12-3 or TRBV12-4 with TRBJ2-3; D perhaps matches TRBD1 (6 bases). Trimming took 7 bases from V and 3 from J, leaving 11 bases between them. The CDR3 length is 13 residues. The CDR3, as DNA: TGTGCCAGCAAACAGGGCTTTACAGATACGCAGTATTTT. This codes for CASKQGFTDTQYF.

J is TRBJ2-3 and V is TRBV7-9; D is undetermined. Deletions cut 5 bases from V and 2 bases from J, with 11 bases between. Germline V gives CDR1 SEHNR, CDR2 FQNEAQ (reference sequence). This CDR3 spans 14 amino acids. CDR3 loop: CASSPSRTTDTQYF. In DNA, the CDR3 is TGTGCCAGCAGCCCATCTCGTACCACAGATACGCAGTATTTT.

This chain links TRBV20-1 with TRBJ1-2; no clear D. The CDR3 totals 14 residues. V was trimmed by 2 bases and J by 6 bases, leaving 16 bases between them. CDR1 and CDR2 from the germline V gene are DFQATT and SNEGSKA (reference sequence). CDR3 bases: TGCAGTGCTAGAAAGGACGCGACTGGTGATGGCTACACCTTC. This encodes CSARKDATGDGYTF.

Comments on this clonotype: Being one base from a much bigger clone, this may be a read error. This chain links TRBV20-1 with TRBJ1-2; tentative D call: TRBD1 (5 bases). Trimming left V 7 bases short and J 2 bases short, with 11 bases between. The germline V gene has CDR1 DFQATT and CDR2 SNEGSKA (reference sequence). The CDR3 contains 12 residues. CDR3 sequence: CSVRGTNYGYTF. For the CDR3, the DNA is TGCAGTGTTAGGGGCACAAACTATGGCTACACCTTC.

This clonotype was found many times. The chain is built from TRBV20-1 and TRBJ2-3, with no clear D. Per the germline V gene, CDR1 is DFQATT and CDR2 is SNEGSKA (reference sequence). CDR3 length equals 15 residues. Trimming took off 4 bases at V and 0 bases at J, with 14 bases between the two ends. DNA of the CDR3: TGCAGTGCTACCCCTCCTGCCCTAAGCACAGATACGCAGTATTTT. It yields the protein CSATPPALSTDTQYF.

This CDR3 reads CASRPTGGQQPQHF. CDR3 coding DNA: TGTGCCAGCAGGCCCACAGGGGGACAGCAGCCCCAGCATTTT. The rearrangement joins TRBV6-1 to TRBJ1-5; 8 bases are shared with TRBD1. V lost 6 bases to trimming and J lost 7 bases; unmatched junction nucleotides: 8. The CDR3 has 14 amino acids. Per the germline V gene, CDR1 is MNHNS and CDR2 is SASEGT.

In this sample, this clonotype turned up a few times. The chain employs TRBV27 and TRBJ1-6; 7 bases fit TRBD1. This CDR3 comprises 17 residues. V shed 6 bases, J shed 7 bases, and the junction held 15 bases outside the gene matches. Per germline, CDR1 MNHEY and CDR2 SMNVEV (reference sequence). The chain's CDR3 is CASSPLKTGADNSPLHF. CDR3 nucleotide sequence: TGTGCCAGCAGCCCATTAAAAACAGGGGCGGACAATTCACCCCTCCACTTT.

About this clonotype: One junction end does not reproduce the germline sequence, and a read error may be involved. V usage is TRBV29-1 and J usage is TRBJ1-2; TRBD1 is a possible D gene (5 bases). Looked up from germline, CDR1 is SQVTM and CDR2 is ANQGSEA. The CDR3 has 12 residues. The CDR3 sequence: CSVGRGDYGYIF. The CDR3 coding sequence is TGCAGCGTTGGTCGGGGGGACTATGGCTACATCTTC.

Comments on this clonotype: Being one base from a much bigger clone, this may be a read error. V gene TRBV6-1 combines with J gene TRBJ2-5, with 10 bases lining up with TRBD2. The length of the CDR3 is 15 residues. The V and J ends lost 5 bases and 11 bases, in that order; junction bases with no gene match: 14. Per germline, CDR1 MNHNS and CDR2 SASEGT. The CDR3: CASSLSGRAYNEQYF. CDR3 bases: TGTGCCAGCAGTTTGAGCGGGAGGGCCTACAATGAGCAGTACTTC.

A note on this clonotype: This may arise from a read error, as a much more abundant clone is one base away. This sequence joins TRBV4-2 and TRBJ2-7, with 8 positions matching TRBD1. The germline gives CDR1 LGHNA, CDR2 YNFKEQ. The CDR3 spans 15 residues. CDR3 amino acids: CAGSQGQGETYEQYF. The CDR3 DNA sequence: TGTGCCGGCAGCCAAGGACAGGGTGAAACCTACGAGCAGTACTTC.

This clonotype was seen more than once but under ten times. The chain couples TRBV2 to TRBJ2-7; the match to TRBD2 covers 14 bases. Trimming took 7 bases from V and 3 from J; bases not matched to a gene: 14. Germline-derived CDR1 and CDR2 are SNHLY and FYNNEI. The CDR3 spans 18 residues. CDR3 sequence (DNA): TGTGCCAGCACTCTAGGACCACCCGGGACTAGCGGGAGCTACGAGCAGTACTTC. This encodes CASTLGPPGTSGSYEQYF.

V gene TRBV3-1 combines with J gene TRBJ2-1, with 11 bases fitting TRBD2. Germline V gene data show CDR1 as LGHDT and CDR2 as YNNKEL (reference sequence). This CDR3 has 17 residues. J gave up 4 bases and V 1 base, and 6 bases lay outside the gene matches. The CDR3 DNA reads TGTGCCAGCAGCCAAGTAGCGGGAGGGAGGCCATACAATGAGCAGTTCTTC. Its translation is CASSQVAGGRPYNEQFF.

Concerning this clonotype itself: A much larger clone lies one base from this, so it may be a read error. The gene calls are TRBV6-2 or TRBV6-3 and TRBJ2-7; TRBD2 might be the D (5 bases). CDR3 size: 13 residues. V lost 8 bases and J 0 bases, leaving 11 bases between the germline ends. Germline loops: CDR1 MNHEY, CDR2 SVGEGT. This CDR3 is CASATEASYEQYF. DNA of the CDR3: TGTGCCAGCGCCACGGAGGCCTCCTACGAGCAGTACTTC.

This sequence joins TRBV2 and TRBJ2-1; 8 nucleotides align to TRBD2. Looked up from germline, CDR1 is SNHLY and CDR2 is FYNNEI. Germline trimming cut 5 bases from V and 8 bases from J; bases unmatched to any gene: 8. The CDR3 length is 14 residues. CDR3 DNA sequence: TGTGCCAGCAGTCCGGGACTAGTGGTGGATGAGCAGTTCTTC. Protein: CASSPGLVVDEQFF. The whole variable domain, filled in from reference TRBV2 and TRBJ2-1, reads EPEVTQTPSHQVTQMGQEVILRCVPISNHLYFYWYRQILGQKVEFLVSFYNNEISEKSEIFDDQFSVERPDGSNFTLKIRSTKLEDSAMYFCASSPGLVVDEQFFGPGTRLTVL.

The V and J genes are TRBV5-1 and TRBJ2-5; 12 nucleotides align to TRBD2. V dropped 4 bases and J dropped 5; count of bases not matched to a gene: 12. Germline lookup yields CDR1 SGHRS and CDR2 YFSETQ. The CDR3 is 17 amino acids. CDR3 sequence reads: CASSPEGLAGGLETQYF. CDR3 in DNA: TGCGCCAGCAGCCCCGAAGGGCTAGCGGGAGGGCTGGAGACCCAGTACTTC.

The CDR3 DNA reads TGTGCCAGCAGTCGAACAGGGGTGAGGATAACGGAGACCCAGTACTTC. Its protein product is CASSRTGVRITETQYF. The rearrangement joins TRBV2 to TRBJ2-5; 7 bases are a match to TRBD1. Germline CDR1 reads SNHLY; CDR2 reads FYNNEI. The CDR3 consists of 16 residues. After removal of 5 bases from V and 5 bases from J, the junction contained 14 bases not matched to a gene.

The genes are TRBV15 and TRBJ2-7; D might be TRBD2 (6 bases). Trimming removed 0 bases at V and 1 base at J, with 7 bases between. The CDR3 totals 14 residues. From germline, CDR1 is LNHNV and CDR2 YYDKDF (reference sequence). In nucleotides, the CDR3 is TGTGCCACCAGCAGAGATGGGGGGTCCTACGAGCAGTACTTC. This translates into CATSRDGGSYEQYF.

This clonotype appeared a few times. The junction and the germline gene differ at one end; a read error may be behind it. The chain carries TRBV7-9 and TRBJ2-6; D is tentatively TRBD1 or TRBD2 (5 bases each). CDR3 length: 18 residues. The germline V gene has CDR1 SEHNR and CDR2 FQNEAQ (reference sequence). The chain's CDR3 is CASSAWIRGTSGANVRTF. The CDR3 DNA sequence: TGTGCCAGCAGCGCTTGGATTCGAGGGACGTCTGGGGCCAACGTCCGGACTTTC. Supplemented by reference TRBV7-9 and TRBJ2-6, the full variable domain reads DTGVSQNPRHKITKRGQNVTFRCDPISEHNRLYWYRQTLGQGPEFLTYFQNEAQLEKSRLLSDRFSAERPKGSFSTLEIQRTEQGDSAMYLCASSAWIRGTSGANVRTFGAGSRLTVL.

The chain carries TRBV29-1 and TRBJ2-2; 8 bases line up with TRBD1. This CDR3 has 13 residues. V lost 6 bases and J lost 8; bases outside the gene matches: 8. Germline CDR1 and CDR2: SQVTM and ANQGSEA. The CDR3 protein is CSVSPDRAGELFF. The CDR3 coding sequence is TGCAGCGTCTCCCCGGACAGGGCTGGGGAGCTGTTTTTT.

The V and J genes are TRBV20-1 and TRBJ2-5; the D gene is possibly TRBD1 (6 bases). Germline CDR1 DFQATT, CDR2 SNEGSKA (reference sequence). The CDR3 is 14 residues long. Trimming took off 0 bases at V and 4 bases at J, with 12 bases between the two ends. The CDR3 DNA reads TGCAGTGCTAGAGATATGGGGGCTCGAGAGACCCAGTACTTC. It codes for CSARDMGARETQYF.

This rearrangement joins TRBV24-1 to TRBJ2-3; 8 positions match TRBD1. This CDR3 spans 15 amino acids. After removal of 3 bases from V and 4 bases from J, the junction contained 5 bases not matched to a gene. Germline V gene lookup returns CDR1 KGHDR and CDR2 SFDVKD. In nucleotides, the CDR3 is TGTGCCACCAGTGATCAGGGGGCGGTCGCAGATACGCAGTATTTT. Protein product: CATSDQGAVADTQYF.

In this sample, this clonotype turned up a few times. V usage is TRBV27 and J usage is TRBJ2-7, with D possibly matching TRBD2 (5 bases). The CDR3 is 15 residues long. In germline, CDR1 is MNHEY, CDR2 SMNVEV (reference sequence). Trimming cost V 3 bases and J 0 bases, with 12 bases left between them. The CDR3 protein is CASSFLRGRSYEQYF. DNA for the CDR3: TGTGCCAGCAGTTTCCTTCGGGGTCGCTCCTACGAGCAGTACTTC.

J is TRBJ2-7 and V is TRBV12-3 or TRBV12-4; D call uncertain. CDR3 size: 16 residues. The V end lost 2 bases, the J end lost 2 bases, and 16 bases lay between the germline ends. The CDR3 region is CASSLFLPGAPYEQYF. CDR3 nucleotides: TGTGCCAGCAGTTTATTTCTGCCAGGTGCGCCCTACGAGCAGTACTTC.

In this sample, this clonotype turned up a few times. The gene calls are TRBV7-9 and TRBJ2-7, with 10 bases identical to TRBD1. Germline loops: CDR1 SEHNR, CDR2 FQNEAQ (reference sequence). The length of the CDR3 is 15 residues. Germline trimming cut 5 bases from V and 0 bases from J; bases unmatched to any gene: 4. The DNA of the CDR3 is TGTGCCAGCAGCCCTTGGACAGGGGGCTCCTACGAGCAGTACTTC. The encoded protein is CASSPWTGGSYEQYF.

This clonotype was detected only a few times. The chain is built from TRBV24-1 and TRBJ2-1; 10 nucleotides match TRBD2. This CDR3 contains 16 residues. The V gene's germline CDR1 is KGHDR and CDR2 SFDVKD. The ends lost 0 bases at V and 5 bases at J; junction bases unmatched: 3. In nucleotides, the CDR3 is TGTGCCACCAGTGATTTGGGGACTAGCGAACACAATGAGCAGTTCTTC. It yields the protein CATSDLGTSEHNEQFF.